The present T cell receptor beta chain was sequenced within a study of read filtering for tumor transcriptome and immune sequencing. Study overall: IR-seq gave about 3.5 to 10.27 million TCR reads per sample; RNA-seq gave roughly 80 to 1273.

This clonotype was seen repeatedly, ten times or more. Its antigen is not known. Broader study findings: Even smaller IR-seq throughput identified most shared clonotypes. In IR-seq, single-read clonotypes were about 80% of clonotypes but approximately 4% of reads.

Deletions cut 3 bases from V and 8 bases from J, with 11 bases between. The length of the CDR3 is 13 residues. This library used around 400 ng RNA and molecular barcoded adaptors spanning alpha/delta and beta/gamma chains. TCRdb reprocessed the reads via MiXCR and lists one record per CDR3 protein. The profile shows 14,000 to 15,000 distinct CDR3 sequences, over 20% of them singletons. Material: a population of CD138-negative cells sorted from bone marrow. This clonotype originated in a donor at least 40 years old with multiple myeloma. The gene calls are TRBV12-3 or TRBV12-4 and TRBJ2-1; D may be TRBD2 (6 bases). DNA for the CDR3: TGTGCCAGCAGTTTCCGGGGGATGGATGAGCAGTTCTTC. This codes for CASSFRGMDEQFF.